The subject of this entry is one T cell receptor (beta chain). Only in-frame clones appear in the TCRdb table, and some are missing; sequencing was by immunoSEQ multiplex PCR. This table holds roughly 150,000 clones, roughly 85% found once. The record originates from a study of T cell responses to AZD1222 COVID-19 vaccine. V lost 6 bases and J lost 2, with 13 bases in between. The CDR3 sequence is 14 residues long. In germline, CDR1 is MNHEY, CDR2 SVGAGI. The TCR comes from an adult who received the AZD1222 COVID-19 vaccine. Sequenced material: peripheral blood, taken 28 days after the second AZD1222 dose. This sequence joins TRBV6-5 and TRBJ1-2; D unclear. CDR3 loop: CASSPPGSNYGYTF. DNA for the CDR3: TGTGCCAGCAGCCCCCCGGGGAGCAACTATGGCTACACCTTC.